The sequence of this T cell receptor beta chain was determined in a study of cytomegalovirus exposure and HLA in healthy donors. Germline assignment: CDR1 SGHTA and CDR2 FQGTGA. This CDR3 region has 13 residues. V was shortened by 2 bases and J by 4 bases, with 7 bases between the two germline ends. The protocol was immunoSEQ multiplex PCR, while the TCRdb copy is restricted to in-frame clones and leaves out a portion. The sample includes roughly 150,000 clones, about 85% of them seen just once. The source material was PBMCs. The chain employs TRBV7-3 and TRBJ2-3; D is ambiguous. This receptor was obtained from a man aged 30 to 45 in good health and CMV-seropositive. The CDR3 spells CASSLSSADTQYF. As DNA, the CDR3 is TGTGCCAGCAGCTTATCTTCGGCAGATACGCAGTATTTT.